This T cell receptor (beta chain) was found in a study of blood T cell repertoires in COVID-19. The overall study: Sites in the United States, Italy and Spain provided acute and convalescent COVID-19 samples. T cells, B-cell-depleted T cells, or PBMCs provided the cDNA or gDNA that served as material.

Original handling: Nucleated cell counts were estimated from reference gene primer amplification. Clones were read by immunoSEQ multiplex PCR, and TCRdb kept only the in-frame ones, dropping some. V and J calls and clone size come straight from that table; D and trimming were deduced from the DNA. The sample consists of about 150,000 clones, roughly 84% of them appearing once. The CDR3 consists of 15 residues. Germline values: CDR1 SGHTA, CDR2 FQGNSA. Trimming took 3 bases from V and 6 from J; bases not matched to a gene: 8. The TCR sequence derives from a man in his forties or fifties with active or convalescent COVID-19. Sequenced sample: peripheral blood. The chain recombines TRBV7-2 with TRBJ1-2; 9 bases align to TRBD1. DNA of the CDR3: TGTGCCAGCAGCTTCTCCGGGACAGGGTCTGATGGCTACACCTTC. The encoded protein is CASSFSGTGSDGYTF.